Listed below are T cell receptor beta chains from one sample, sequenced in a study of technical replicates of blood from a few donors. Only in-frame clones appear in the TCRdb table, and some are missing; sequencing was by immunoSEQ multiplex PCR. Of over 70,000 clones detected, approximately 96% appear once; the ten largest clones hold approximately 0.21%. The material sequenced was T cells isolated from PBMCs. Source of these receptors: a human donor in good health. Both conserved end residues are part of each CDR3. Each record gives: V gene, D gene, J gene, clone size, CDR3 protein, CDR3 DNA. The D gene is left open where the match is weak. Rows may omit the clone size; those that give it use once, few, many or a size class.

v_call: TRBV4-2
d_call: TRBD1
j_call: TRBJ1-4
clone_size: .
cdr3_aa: CASSQADRGVDEKLFF
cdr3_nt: TGTGCCAGCAGCCAGGCTGACAGGGGAGTGGATGAAAAACTGTTTTTT

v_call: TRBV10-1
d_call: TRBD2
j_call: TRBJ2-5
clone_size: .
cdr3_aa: CASSGPGEGRGAETQYF
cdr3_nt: TGCGCCAGCAGTGGCCCGGGGGAGGGGCGGGGGGCAGAGACCCAGTACTTC

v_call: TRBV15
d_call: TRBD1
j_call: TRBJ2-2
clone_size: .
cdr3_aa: CATVPGQGRLKGELFF
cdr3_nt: TGTGCCACCGTTCCGGGACAGGGGCGACTTAAAGGGGAGCTGTTTTTT

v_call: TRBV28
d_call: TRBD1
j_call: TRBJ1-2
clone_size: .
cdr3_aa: CASSLFRDSYGYTF
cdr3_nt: TGTGCCAGCAGTTTATTTCGGGACAGCTATGGCTACACCTTC

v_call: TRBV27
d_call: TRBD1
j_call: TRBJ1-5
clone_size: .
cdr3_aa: CASSLQGGRGSNQPQHF
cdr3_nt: TGTGCCAGCAGTTTACAAGGGGGCAGGGGTAGCAATCAGCCCCAGCATTTT

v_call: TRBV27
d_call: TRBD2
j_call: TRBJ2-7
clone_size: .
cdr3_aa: CASSLYTGGDYEQYF
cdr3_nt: TGTGCCAGCAGTTTATATACGGGGGGTGACTACGAGCAGTACTTC

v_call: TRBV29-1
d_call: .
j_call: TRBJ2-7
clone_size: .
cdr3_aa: CSVGTKNYEQYF
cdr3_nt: TGCAGCGTTGGCACTAAGAACTACGAGCAGTACTTC

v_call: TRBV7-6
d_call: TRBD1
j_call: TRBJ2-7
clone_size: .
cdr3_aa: CASSLDRADEQYF
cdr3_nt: TGTGCCAGCAGCTTGGACAGGGCGGACGAGCAGTACTTC

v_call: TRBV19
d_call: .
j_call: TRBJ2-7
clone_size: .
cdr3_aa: CASSKGLSYEQYF
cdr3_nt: TGTGCCAGTAGTAAGGGACTGTCCTACGAGCAGTACTTC

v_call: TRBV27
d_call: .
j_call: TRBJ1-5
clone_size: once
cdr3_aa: CASSFYGGGYRSNQPQHF
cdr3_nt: TGTGCCAGCAGTTTTTATGGGGGGGGATATCGGAGCAATCAGCCCCAGCATTTT

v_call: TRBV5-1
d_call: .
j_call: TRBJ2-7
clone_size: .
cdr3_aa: CASSEARGFAYEQYF
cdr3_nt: TGCGCCAGCAGCGAAGCCAGGGGTTTCGCCTACGAGCAGTACTTC

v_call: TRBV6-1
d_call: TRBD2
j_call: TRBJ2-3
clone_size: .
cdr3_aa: CASSQRGAGDTQYF
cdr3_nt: TGTGCCAGTTCCCAGCGGGGGGCTGGAGATACGCAGTATTTT

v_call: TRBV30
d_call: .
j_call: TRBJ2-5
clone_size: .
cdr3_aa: CAWSPLEQETQYF
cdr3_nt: TGTGCCTGGAGCCCCCTAGAACAAGAGACCCAGTACTTC

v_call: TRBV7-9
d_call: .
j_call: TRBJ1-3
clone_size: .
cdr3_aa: CASSSRDKGNTIYF
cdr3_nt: TGTGCCAGCAGCTCTCGGGACAAAGGAAACACCATATATTTT

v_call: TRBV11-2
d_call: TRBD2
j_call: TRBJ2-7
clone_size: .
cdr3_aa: CASSRSSGLLLEQYF
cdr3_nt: TGTGCCAGCAGCCGGTCTAGCGGGCTCCTCCTCGAGCAGTACTTC

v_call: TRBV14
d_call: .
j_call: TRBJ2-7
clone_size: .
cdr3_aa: CASSQTRYEQYF
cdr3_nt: TGTGCCAGCAGCCAAACACGTTACGAGCAGTACTTC

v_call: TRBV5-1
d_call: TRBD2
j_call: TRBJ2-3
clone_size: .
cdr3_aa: CASRSSGRAGTDTQYF
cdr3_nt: TGCGCCAGCAGGAGTAGCGGGAGGGCCGGCACAGATACGCAGTATTTT

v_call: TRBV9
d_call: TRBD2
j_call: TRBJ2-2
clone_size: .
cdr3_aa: CASSVVGGGLVAGELFF
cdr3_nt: TGTGCCAGCAGCGTAGTGGGAGGGGGACTAGTGGCCGGGGAGCTGTTTTTT

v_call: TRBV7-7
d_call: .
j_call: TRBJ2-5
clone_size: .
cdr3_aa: CASSRDSQETQYF
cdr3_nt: TGTGCTAGCAGCCGGGACTCCCAAGAGACCCAGTACTTC

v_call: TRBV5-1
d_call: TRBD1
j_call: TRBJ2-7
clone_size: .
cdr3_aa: CASSLVDRVSSYEQYF
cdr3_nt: TGCGCCAGCAGCTTGGTCGACAGGGTAAGCTCCTACGAGCAGTACTTC

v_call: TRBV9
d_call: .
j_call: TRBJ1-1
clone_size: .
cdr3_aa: CASSGPGSGAPEAFF
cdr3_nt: TGTGCCAGCAGCGGACCCGGGAGTGGGGCCCCTGAAGCTTTCTTT

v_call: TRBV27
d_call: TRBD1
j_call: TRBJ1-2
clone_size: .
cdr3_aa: CASSLLRGTGNNYGYTF
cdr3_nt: TGTGCCAGCAGTTTACTGAGAGGGACAGGGAACAACTATGGCTACACCTTC

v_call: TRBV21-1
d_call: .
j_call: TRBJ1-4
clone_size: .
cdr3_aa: CASSKVLNEVPPRTVEKLFF
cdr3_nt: TGTGCCAGCAGCAAAGTCCTGAATGAGGTCCCACCTAGGACAGTAGAAAAACTGTTTTTT

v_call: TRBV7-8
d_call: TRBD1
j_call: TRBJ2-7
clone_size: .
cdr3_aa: CASSPRGRFEQYF
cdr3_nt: TGTGCCAGCAGCCCCAGGGGGCGTTTTGAGCAGTACTTC

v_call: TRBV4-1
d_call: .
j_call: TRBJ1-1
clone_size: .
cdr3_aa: CASSQDSAGTEAFF
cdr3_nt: TGCGCCAGCAGCCAAGATTCCGCGGGTACTGAAGCTTTCTTT